Here is one TCR beta chain with its context. The CDR3 spans 20 residues. The entry originates in a study of blood T cell repertoires in COVID-19. Sequencing was performed with immunoSEQ multiplex PCR; in TCRdb, only in-frame clones are kept and a portion is missing. This table has about 430,000 clones, over 75% appearing once. This TCR derives from a woman younger than 30 who had been exposed to COVID-19. The specimen sequenced was PBMCs or T cells enriched from blood (not recorded which). The chain couples TRBV21-1 to TRBJ2-5; the table's D call TRBD2 went unverified against the DNA. TRBV21-1 is noted as a pseudogene. DNA for the CDR3: TGTGCCAGTCCCGTGACGCAAAACAAGATCGACTTATTTTTCCAAGAGACCCAGTACTTC. It codes for CASPVTQNKIDLFFQETQYF.